The 2 T cell receptor beta chains presented below share a single source sample, sequenced in a study of regulatory T cells in long-lasting Graves disease. With iRepertoire HTBI primers and Arm-PCR of CDR3 regions, TCR beta libraries were built. TCRdb re-analysed the multiplex PCR reads in MiXCR, keeping a single row per CDR3 protein. In the table there are hundreds of thousands of distinct CDR3 sequences, 16% of which are singletons. Time point given: newly diagnosed GD, antithyroid drugs for less than 3 months. Extracted RNA from PBMCs served as the source of the TCR library. The same data also went into a second study, on T cells in Graves' hyperthyroidism and ophthalmopathy.

The sample here was peripheral blood mononuclear cells (PBMCs), taken at new diagnosis, from a patient treated with antithyroid drugs. The receptors originated from a man aged 35 to 55 with Graves disease.

There are many counts of this clonotype. This chain connects TRBV28 to TRBJ2-6; unclear D gene. CDR3 length: 13 residues. The germline V gene has CDR1 MDHEN and CDR2 SYDVKM. Deletions cut 3 bases from V and 2 bases from J, with 2 bases between. This chain's CDR3 is CASSLPGANVLTF. DNA for the CDR3: TGTGCCAGCAGTTTGCCTGGGGCCAACGTCCTGACTTTC.

Ten or more counts support this clonotype. V usage is TRBV20-1 and J usage is TRBJ2-2, with D hard to call. Trimming left V 1 base short and J 4 bases short, with 13 bases between. The CDR3 length is 15 residues. Germline CDR1 reads DFQATT; CDR2 reads SNEGSKA (reference sequence). The CDR3 spells CSARVVGSGTGELFF. CDR3 in DNA: TGCAGTGCTAGAGTAGTGGGTTCTGGCACCGGGGAGCTGTTTTTT.